The clone carrying this TCR beta chain was picked up one time. CDR1 LNHDA and CDR2 SQIVND come from the germline V gene (reference sequence). V was trimmed by 1 base and J by 7 bases, leaving 14 bases between them. This CDR3 contains 16 residues. These data are taken from a study of regulatory T cells in long-lasting Graves disease. In the study overall: Over-5-year antithyroid drug use with positive TSH receptor antibodies defined persistent Graves' disease in the study.

Libraries of TCR beta came from iRepertoire HTBI primers plus Arm-PCR of CDR3 regions. TCRdb independently ran MiXCR on the multiplex PCR reads; one entry per CDR3 protein. In the table there are under 450,000 distinct CDR3 sequences, about 25% of which are singletons. Specified time point: persistent/refractory GD, antithyroid drugs over 5 years with positive TRAb. Construction of the TCR library relied on RNA isolated from PBMCs. The specimen comprised peripheral blood mononuclear cells (PBMCs), sampled when the disease was refractory, from a patient treated with antithyroid drugs. The chain combines TRBV19 with TRBJ1-6; D unresolved. The sequence derives from a female donor with Graves disease. CDR3 loop: CASSIANSPVNSPLHF. The CDR3 DNA is TGTGCCAGTAGTATAGCGAACAGCCCGGTGAATTCACCCCTCCACTTT.